One and the same sample provided the 11 T cell receptor beta chains below, sequenced in a study of T cell responses to AZD1222 COVID-19 vaccine. The table came from immunoSEQ multiplex PCR; TCRdb's copy has only in-frame clones and leaves some out. The repertoire has more than 85,000 clones, around 82% of them found once; the top ten carry 4.6%. The sequencing here drew on peripheral blood, taken on day 0 of AZD1222 vaccination. These receptors originate from an adult in good health.

The V call is TRBV20-1, the J call TRBJ1-5, with D unclear. Germline V CDR1 and CDR2: DFQATT, SNEGSKA (reference sequence). V lost 3 bases, J lost 0 bases, and 3 bases lay in between. CDR3 size: 12 residues. CDR3: CSASPSNQPQHF. The CDR3 nucleotides are TGCAGTGCTAGTCCTAGCAATCAGCCCCAGCATTTT.

This sequence joins TRBV18 and TRBJ2-2, with 11 bases identical to TRBD1. This CDR3 has 17 amino acids. Germline CDR1 reads KGHSH; CDR2 reads LQKENI. With 3 bases clipped from V and 0 bases from J, the junction kept 3 bases outside the gene matches. The CDR3 here is CASSPWTGGANTGELFF. CDR3 nucleotide sequence: TGTGCCAGCTCACCTTGGACAGGGGGCGCGAACACCGGGGAGCTGTTTTTT.

This rearrangement joins TRBV7-9 to TRBJ1-6; D possibly corresponds to TRBD1 (5 bases). Germline V gives CDR1 SEHNR, CDR2 FQNEAQ (reference sequence). The CDR3 sequence is 16 residues long. Trimming removed 5 bases at V and 5 bases at J, with 16 bases between. The CDR3 sequence: CASSPTGTKNNSPLHF. As DNA, the CDR3 is TGTGCCAGCAGCCCGACCGGGACTAAGAATAATTCACCCCTCCACTTT.

The J gene is TRBJ2-5, the V gene TRBV6-5, with TRBD1 as a possible D gene (6 bases). V was clipped by 6 bases and J by 4 bases, with 9 bases between them. Germline V gene data show CDR1 as MNHEY and CDR2 as SVGAGI. The CDR3 spans 12 residues. As DNA, the CDR3 is TGTGCCAGCAGAGGGACACGAGAGACCCAGTACTTC. It yields the protein CASRGTRETQYF.

J is TRBJ2-3 and V is TRBV5-1; D assignment may be TRBD1 or TRBD2 (5 bases each). The germline V and J ends were trimmed by 4 bases and 6 bases, with 21 bases remaining between them. Germline lookup yields CDR1 SGHRS and CDR2 YFSETQ. The CDR3 sequence is 16 residues long. The CDR3 bases are TGCGCCAGCAGCCCGCTGGGGACGGGGCAACGGGATACGCAGTATTTT. Its protein product is CASSPLGTGQRDTQYF.

The rearrangement links TRBV7-2 to TRBJ1-5, with D unresolved. Germline assignment: CDR1 SGHTA and CDR2 FQGNSA. The CDR3 covers 15 residues. Trimming cost V 1 base and J 0 bases, with 7 bases left between them. The CDR3 bases are TGTGCCAGCAGCTTAGAAACCGGTAGCAATCAGCCCCAGCATTTT. Residues: CASSLETGSNQPQHF.

The count of this clone is one. J is TRBJ2-1 and V is TRBV29-1, with D perhaps TRBD1 or TRBD2 (5 bases each). The CDR3 runs 13 residues. Trimming pared 6 bases from V and 6 bases from J, leaving 15 bases between. Per germline, CDR1 SQVTM and CDR2 ANQGSEA. CDR3 loop: CSVEGQGLNEQFF. CDR3 sequence (DNA): TGCAGCGTCGAGGGGCAGGGTCTCAATGAGCAGTTCTTC.

The chain joins TRBV3-1 (or the pseudogene TRBV3-2) to TRBJ2-7; TRBD1 might be the D (6 bases). With 1 base removed from V and 3 bases from J, the gap between germline ends came to 7 bases. CDR3 length equals 13 residues. The germline V gene encodes CDR1 LGHDT and CDR2 YNNKEL (reference sequence). CDR3 nucleotides: TGTGCCAGCAGCCAAGGGACAGACTACGAGCAGTACTTC. Amino acid sequence: CASSQGTDYEQYF.

The chain recombines TRBV11-2 with TRBJ2-2; 7 bases are shared with TRBD1. The CDR3 runs 16 residues. The junction had 4 bases not matched to a gene; V was cut back by 2 bases and J by 1 base. Germline values: CDR1 SGHAT, CDR2 FQNNGV. CDR3 bases: TGTGCCAGCAGCTTACTCCAGGGGGTGAACACCGGGGAGCTGTTTTTT. The encoded protein is CASSLLQGVNTGELFF.

This rearrangement joins TRBV18 to TRBJ2-1; TRBD1 aligns across 9 bases. This CDR3 comprises 16 residues. Germline V CDR1 and CDR2: KGHSH, LQKENI. Germline trimming cut 3 bases from V and 3 bases from J; bases unmatched to any gene: 6. CDR3: CASSPRQGGDYNEQFF. The CDR3, as DNA: TGTGCCAGCTCACCGCGACAGGGGGGAGACTACAATGAGCAGTTCTTC.

V is TRBV18 and J is TRBJ2-3, with 14 bases fitting TRBD2. Germline V CDR1 and CDR2: KGHSH, LQKENI. CDR3 length equals 16 residues. Germline trimming cut 6 bases from V and 4 bases from J; bases unmatched to any gene: 6. CDR3: CASSGTSGSLADTQYF. CDR3 nucleotide sequence: TGTGCCAGCTCGGGGACTAGCGGGAGTTTGGCAGATACGCAGTATTTT.